This T cell receptor (beta chain) was sequenced for a study of blood T cell repertoires in COVID-19. The germline V gene encodes CDR1 SGHTA and CDR2 FQGNSA. Losses at the gene ends were 2 bases for V and 6 bases for J; bases not matched to a gene: 5. CDR3 length: 16 amino acids. Sequenced by immunoSEQ multiplex PCR; TCRdb stores in-frame clones only, minus some. The table lists a few hundred thousand clones, 80% to 85% of them singletons. The material sequenced was peripheral blood. The chain combines TRBV7-2 with TRBJ2-2; 11 nucleotides align to TRBD2. This clonotype was obtained from a woman of 80 years or more with COVID-19, enrolled during active disease. For the CDR3, the DNA is TGTGCCAGCAGCTTAAATAGGGGACTAGCGGCCGGGGAGCTGTTTTTT. This codes for CASSLNRGLAAGELFF.